This T cell receptor (beta chain) was documented in a study of blood T cell repertoires in COVID-19. In the study overall: Sample material is recorded as cDNA or gDNA derived from T cells, B-cell-depleted T cells, or PBMCs.

The germline CDR1 and CDR2 sequences are SGHRS and YFSETQ. The CDR3 contains 15 residues. The ends were cut back, 1 base at V and 5 bases at J, with 15 bases in the middle. Patients of the Seattle cohort, enrolled during active infection, were followed longitudinally. Original handling: How many nucleated cells were present was estimated from reference gene primer amplification. The data were produced by immunoSEQ multiplex PCR, yet TCRdb's version contains in-frame clones alone and is incomplete. V, J and clone size derive from that table, while D and trimming were established from the DNA sequence. The table lists about 350,000 clones, approximately 89% of them singletons.

The clonotype originates from a woman aged 60 to 75 with COVID-19, enrolled during active disease. Sequenced sample: peripheral blood. The J gene is TRBJ1-1, the V gene TRBV5-1; D is perhaps TRBD1 (5 bases). CDR3 amino acids: CASSLLTGEVTEAFF. In nucleotides, the CDR3 is TGCGCCAGCAGCTTGTTAACAGGAGAGGTAACTGAAGCTTTCTTT. Full variable domain (outside the CDR3, taken from reference TRBV5-1 and TRBJ1-1): KAGVTQTPRYLIKTRGQQVTLSCSPISGHRSVSWYQQTPGQGLQFLFEYFSETQRNKGNFPGRFSGRQFSNSRSEMNVSTLELGDSALYLCASSLLTGEVTEAFFGQGTRLTVV.